The 29 T cell receptor beta chains reported below all come from one sample, sequenced in a study of T cell responses to AZD1222 COVID-19 vaccine. Profiling relied on immunoSEQ multiplex PCR, and the TCRdb table lists in-frame clones only, not all of them. The repertoire has some 160,000 clones, 90% to 95% of them found once; the top ten carry over 0.7%. The sequenced sample was peripheral blood, obtained on day 0 of AZD1222 vaccination. The receptors derive from an adult in good health.

This sequence joins TRBV5-4 and TRBJ2-1; D uncertain. Trimming took off 4 bases at V and 4 bases at J, with 24 bases between the two ends. Germline CDR1 SGHNT, CDR2 YYREEE (reference sequence). The CDR3 is made up of 18 amino acids. CDR3 residues: CASSTPLGRLQPYNEQFF. The CDR3 DNA is TGTGCCAGCAGCACACCCCTTGGACGGCTACAACCTTACAATGAGCAGTTCTTC.

This sequence joins TRBV11-2 and TRBJ1-3; no clear D gene. Germline assignment: CDR1 SGHAT and CDR2 FQNNGV. V shed 5 bases and J shed 0 bases, with 14 bases lying between them. The length of the CDR3 is 16 residues. The CDR3 sequence: CASSNRRRSSGNTIYF. The CDR3 DNA sequence: TGTGCCAGCAGCAATCGACGGCGAAGCTCTGGAAACACCATATATTTT.

The rearrangement uses TRBV7-2 and TRBJ1-6; D uncertain. CDR3 size: 14 residues. V was trimmed by 5 bases and J by 7 bases, leaving 12 bases between them. CDR1 and CDR2 from the germline V gene are SGHTA and FQGNSA. The chain's CDR3 is CASSPPFLNSPLHF. In nucleotides, the CDR3 is TGTGCCAGCAGCCCCCCTTTTTTAAATTCACCCCTCCACTTT.

This chain uses TRBV28 with TRBJ1-5; 9 nucleotides match TRBD1. Per germline, CDR1 MDHEN and CDR2 SYDVKM. This CDR3 has 16 amino acids. J lost 6 bases, V lost 1 base, and 7 bases had no gene match. The CDR3 here is CASSLLGQGTSQPQHF. The CDR3 DNA sequence: TGTGCCAGCAGTTTATTGGGACAGGGTACGAGTCAGCCCCAGCATTTT.

This clone turned up a few times. This rearrangement joins TRBV19 to TRBJ1-5; TRBD1 agrees at 7 bases. V lost 4 bases and J lost 3; bases outside the gene matches: 12. Germline assignment: CDR1 LNHDA and CDR2 SQIVND (reference sequence). This CDR3 contains 17 residues. Here the CDR3 reads CASSNQGVRIVNQPQHF. In DNA form, the CDR3 reads TGTGCCAGTAGTAACCAGGGGGTTAGGATTGTCAATCAGCCCCAGCATTTT.

The V gene is TRBV7-8, the J gene TRBJ1-4, with TRBD1 matching over 9 bases. Germline V gives CDR1 SGHVS, CDR2 FQNEAQ. The ends lost 4 bases at V and 5 bases at J; junction bases unmatched: 5. This CDR3 region has 15 residues. The CDR3 sequence: CASSSNRGRNEKLFF. Here the CDR3 DNA reads TGTGCCAGCAGCTCAAACAGGGGGCGGAATGAAAAACTGTTTTTT. Full variable domain (remainder filled in from reference TRBV7-8 and TRBJ1-4): GAGVSQSPRYKVAKRGQDVALRCDPISGHVSLFWYQQALGQGPEFLTYFQNEAQLDKSGLPSDRFFAERPEGSVSTLKIQRTQQEDSAVYLCASSSNRGRNEKLFFGSGTQLSVL.

This chain joins TRBV5-4 and TRBJ2-1; 7 bases are a match to TRBD2. This CDR3 has 16 amino acids. The ends lost 3 bases at V and 4 bases at J; junction bases unmatched: 10. Germline CDR1 SGHNT, CDR2 YYREEE (reference sequence). This CDR3 is CASSWGGTTTYNEQFF. The CDR3 nucleotides are TGTGCCAGCAGCTGGGGTGGGACTACAACGTACAATGAGCAGTTCTTC.

The rearrangement links TRBV9 to TRBJ2-7; no firm D call. The germline CDR1 and CDR2 sequences are SGDLS and YYNGEE. Trimming shortened V by 0 bases and J by 5 bases, and 9 bases separated the two germline ends. The CDR3 is made up of 13 amino acids. The CDR3 sequence is CASSVGSRHEQYF. DNA for the CDR3: TGTGCCAGCAGCGTAGGTAGCCGTCACGAGCAGTACTTC.

The rearrangement uses TRBV25-1 and TRBJ1-4; 10 bases map to TRBD1. From germline, CDR1 is MGHDK and CDR2 SYGVNS. V gave up 5 bases and J gave up 8 bases; unmatched junction bases: 2. The CDR3 length is 13 residues. The CDR3 nucleotides read TGTGCCAGCAGTCTGGGACAGGGGGAAAAACTGTTTTTT. As protein: CASSLGQGEKLFF.

The CDR3 here is CASSQGFGNTIYF. The CDR3 DNA reads as TGTGCCAGCAGCCAAGGGTTTGGAAACACCATATATTTT. V gene TRBV7-3 combines with J gene TRBJ1-3, with no clear D. CDR1 SGHTA and CDR2 FQGTGA come from the germline V gene. The V end was cut by 5 bases, the J end by 3 bases, with 8 bases between. The CDR3 is 13 amino acids.

This clone was seen once. The chain links TRBV30 to TRBJ2-7, with D maybe TRBD2 (6 bases). The CDR3 length is 14 residues. Deletions cut 0 bases from V and 2 bases from J, with 11 bases between. Germline V CDR1 and CDR2: GTSNPN, SVGIG (reference sequence). CDR3 in amino acids: CAWSVVTGAYEQYF. Here the CDR3 DNA reads TGTGCCTGGAGTGTGGTCACGGGGGCCTACGAGCAGTACTTC.

This clone came up once. The gene calls are TRBV24-1 and TRBJ2-4; either TRBD1 or TRBD2 may supply D (5 bases each). The germline gives CDR1 KGHDR, CDR2 SFDVKD. The ends were cut back, 4 bases at V and 6 bases at J, with 9 bases in the middle. The CDR3 extends over 13 amino acids. CDR3 sequence (DNA): TGTGCCACCAGTGAACCTGGGACAAACATTCAGTACTTC. It translates to CATSEPGTNIQYF.

This clone was detected only once. The rearrangement joins TRBV10-1 to TRBJ2-3; 8 positions match TRBD2. This CDR3 comprises 15 residues. The V gene end was trimmed by 4 bases and the J gene end by 1 base; junction bases not matched to a gene: 4. Per germline, CDR1 WNHNN and CDR2 SYGVQD (reference sequence). Written as DNA, the CDR3 is TGCGCCAGCAGTGGGAGTAGCGGGGGCACAGATACGCAGTATTTT. It translates to CASSGSSGGTDTQYF.

The CDR3 loop is CASSFTADNEQFF. DNA for the CDR3: TGTGCCAGCAGCTTCACGGCCGACAATGAGCAGTTCTTC. The chain couples TRBV7-8 to TRBJ2-1, with D uncertain. The V gene lost 3 bases and the J gene lost 5 bases, with 8 bases spanning the gap. CDR3 length: 13 residues. Germline assignment: CDR1 SGHVS and CDR2 FQNEAQ.

Remarks on this clone: The same CDR3 also results from other DNA sequences found in this sample. The chain recombines TRBV2 with TRBJ2-2; D gene uncertain. Looked up from germline, CDR1 is SNHLY and CDR2 is FYNNEI. The V and J ends lost 6 bases and 0 bases respectively, with 5 bases between them. This CDR3 region has 13 residues. This CDR3 reads CASRTANTGELFF. The CDR3 DNA follows: TGTGCCAGCAGGACCGCGAACACCGGGGAGCTGTTTTTT.

The CDR3 DNA is TGTGCCAGCAGCTTCTTCTCGCTGGCGAACACCGGGGAGCTGTTTTTT. Its translation: CASSFFSLANTGELFF. J is TRBJ2-2 and V is TRBV7-2; D gene unclear. This CDR3 spans 16 amino acids. Trimming shortened V by 3 bases and J by 0 bases, and 11 bases separated the two germline ends. Germline V gene sequence: CDR1 SGHTA, CDR2 FQGNSA.

The rearrangement links TRBV28 to TRBJ1-5; D remains ambiguous. CDR3 length: 13 residues. Trimming shortened V by 5 bases and J by 1 base, and 6 bases separated the two germline ends. CDR1 MDHEN and CDR2 SYDVKM come from the germline V gene. The CDR3, as DNA: TGTGCCAGCAGTCCCCTAAGCAATCAGCCCCAGCATTTT. Amino acids: CASSPLSNQPQHF.

This chain joins TRBV13 and TRBJ1-3; D gene uncertain. CDR1 is PRHDT and CDR2 is FYEKMQ in the germline V gene (reference sequence). The germline V and J ends were trimmed by 3 bases and 3 bases, with 3 bases remaining between them. This CDR3 is 12 amino acids long. The CDR3 DNA follows: TGTGCCAGCAGCTTTAATGGAAACACCATATATTTT. Residues: CASSFNGNTIYF.

V is TRBV5-1 and J is TRBJ2-7; the match to TRBD2 covers 9 bases. The V segment lost 3 bases and the J segment 4 bases; nucleotides outside the gene matches: 8. This CDR3 region has 15 residues. From germline, CDR1 is SGHRS and CDR2 YFSETQ. In nucleotides, the CDR3 is TGCGCCAGCAGCTCGAGACTAGCGGTCCGTTACGAGCAGTACTTC. It is translated as CASSSRLAVRYEQYF.

The V call is TRBV7-2, the J call TRBJ1-2; D perhaps matches TRBD1 (5 bases). V was pared by 1 base and J by 4 bases, with 13 bases between. The CDR3 length is 15 residues. CDR1 and CDR2 (germline): SGHTA, FQGNSA. CDR3 in amino acids: CASSLEWGSSYGYTF. CDR3 in DNA: TGTGCCAGCAGCTTAGAGTGGGGGTCCTCCTATGGCTACACCTTC.

Only one count was recorded for this clone. This chain connects TRBV28 to TRBJ1-5; a possible D gene is TRBD1 (5 bases). V lost 4 bases, J lost 8 bases, and 15 bases lay in between. CDR3 size: 14 residues. The germline gives CDR1 MDHEN, CDR2 SYDVKM. Here the CDR3 reads CASSWRPGGEPQHF. As DNA, the CDR3 is TGTGCCAGCAGTTGGAGGCCGGGAGGGGAGCCCCAGCATTTT.

This chain joins TRBV28 and TRBJ1-1; TRBD1 matches 8 bases. V was pared by 4 bases and J by 5 bases, with 6 bases of the junction left unmatched. Germline V gene sequence: CDR1 MDHEN, CDR2 SYDVKM. CDR3 size: 14 residues. CDR3 sequence reads: CASSSDREGTEAFF. The CDR3 region has the DNA TGTGCCAGCAGTTCGGACAGGGAAGGGACTGAAGCTTTCTTT.

This clone was observed a single time. The chain is built from TRBV5-1 and TRBJ1-6; 7 positions agree with TRBD1. V lost 4 bases to trimming and J lost 7 bases; unmatched junction nucleotides: 5. The CDR3 is 14 residues long. From germline, CDR1 is SGHRS and CDR2 YFSETQ. The CDR3 DNA reads as TGCGCCAGCAGCACCGGGACAGCAAATTCACCCCTCCACTTT. Translating it yields CASSTGTANSPLHF.

The V gene is TRBV3-1 (or the pseudogene TRBV3-2), the J gene TRBJ1-1; no definite D call. Germline V CDR1 and CDR2: LGHDT, YNNKEL (reference sequence). With 0 bases removed from V and 1 base from J, the gap between germline ends came to 3 bases. This CDR3 region has 13 residues. CDR3 nucleotides: TGTGCCAGCAGCCAAGACAGGAACACTGAAGCTTTCTTT. It yields the protein CASSQDRNTEAFF.

This clone came up once. The CDR3 bases are TGCGCCAGCAGCCAAACCGGGGCTCGGGAGCTGTTTTTT. Translating it yields CASSQTGARELFF. The chain employs TRBV4-1 and TRBJ2-2; D possibly matches TRBD1 or TRBD2 (5 bases each). The CDR3 spans 13 residues. The V end lost 2 bases, the J end lost 9 bases, and 10 bases lay between the germline ends. CDR1 is MGHRA and CDR2 is YSYEKL in the germline V gene.

The rearrangement links TRBV5-1 to TRBJ1-1; D is unresolved. This CDR3 comprises 13 residues. V was trimmed by 1 base and J by 5 bases, leaving 9 bases between them. CDR1 is SGHRS, CDR2 YFSETQ, per germline. CDR3 DNA sequence: TGCGCCAGCAGCTTGAATGGTGGTACTGAAGCTTTCTTT. This translates into CASSLNGGTEAFF. The variable domain in full, with the rest retrieved from reference TRBV5-1 and TRBJ1-1, is KAGVTQTPRYLIKTRGQQVTLSCSPISGHRSVSWYQQTPGQGLQFLFEYFSETQRNKGNFPGRFSGRQFSNSRSEMNVSTLELGDSALYLCASSLNGGTEAFFGQGTRLTVV.

The chain has TRBV18 and TRBJ2-5; 7 bases are a match to TRBD2. From germline, CDR1 is KGHSH and CDR2 LQKENI. The length of the CDR3 is 15 residues. V lost 2 bases, J lost 5 bases, and 8 bases stayed unmatched. The CDR3 DNA is TGTGCCAGCTCACCATTCGGACTAGATGGGGAGACCCAGTACTTC. Amino acids: CASSPFGLDGETQYF.

The J gene is TRBJ2-7, the V gene TRBV4-1, with 14 bases lining up with TRBD2. The CDR3 covers 16 residues. Per germline, CDR1 MGHRA and CDR2 YSYEKL. The ends lost 2 bases at V and 3 bases at J; junction bases unmatched: 3. Here the CDR3 reads CASSQIGTSGGYEQYF. CDR3 bases: TGCGCCAGCAGCCAAATCGGGACTAGCGGGGGCTACGAGCAGTACTTC.

The V gene is TRBV6-2 or TRBV6-3, the J gene TRBJ2-2, with TRBD1 as a possible D gene (7 bases). The germline V gene has CDR1 MNHEY and CDR2 SVGEGT. This CDR3 comprises 14 residues. The V and J ends lost 6 bases and 4 bases respectively, with 12 bases between them. CDR3 loop: CASSPGGLTGELFF. CDR3 DNA: TGTGCCAGCAGCCCAGGGGGGCTCACCGGGGAGCTGTTTTTT.